This T cell receptor (beta chain) was profiled in a study of beta chain features in type 1 diabetes. Study in general: In all, around 99 million sorted cells from all samples were analyzed. Study-level points and caveats: The study found moderately but significantly shorter TCRB CDR3s in all four CD4+ subsets of Type 1 diabetes patients.

In its sample, this clone was seen a few times. The target antigen is unknown. The CDR3 has 17 amino acids. V dropped 4 bases and J dropped 5; count of bases not matched to a gene: 19. Germline loops: CDR1 SQVTM, CDR2 ANQGSEA. The entirety of the isolated RNA underwent reverse transcription, so expressed TCRB transcripts were sequenced. Sequencing was performed with immunoSEQ multiplex PCR; in TCRdb, only in-frame clones are kept and a portion is missing. This sample has under 900,000 clones; 17% occur once, and the top ten carry 0.02% to 0.025%. The receptor's source is a woman younger than 30 in good health. The sample taken for sequencing was naive CD4+ T cells from blood. This chain uses TRBV29-1 with TRBJ1-1; 7 bases match TRBD1. The CDR3 region is CSVVGDRVGTVSTEAFF. The CDR3 coding sequence is TGCAGCGTTGTAGGCGATCGAGTTGGGACAGTCTCTACTGAAGCTTTCTTT.